Below are 12 T cell receptor beta chains sequenced from a single sample in a study of blood T cells in healthy people across ages. It was with a sample-barcoded 5' primer and a J-beta primer mix that a second PCR of roughly 7 to 12 cycles was run. TCRdb fed the 5' RACE reads into MiXCR, producing one record per CDR3 protein. The table lists around 1,700,000 distinct CDR3 sequences, roughly 27% of them singletons, with over 7% in the top ten. Sequences were obtained from blood. These receptors were obtained from a woman in her twenties or thirties in good health.

The chain employs TRBV12-3 or TRBV12-4 and TRBJ2-5, with 14 bases aligning to TRBD2. The CDR3 runs 15 residues. V was pared by 5 bases and J by 9 bases, with 8 bases of the junction left unmatched. DNA of the CDR3: TGTGCCAGCAGTGATGGGACTAGCGGGAGTGAGGCCCAGTACTTC. It is translated as CASSDGTSGSEAQYF.

This clonotype was counted many times. The rearrangement uses TRBV5-1 and TRBJ2-7; D might be TRBD2 (6 bases). Germline V gene data show CDR1 as SGHRS and CDR2 as YFSETQ. CDR3 size: 15 residues. Trimming removed 4 bases from V and 7 bases from J, with 21 bases in between. CDR3 sequence: CASSKDGGGLVEQYF. Written as DNA, the CDR3 is TGCGCCAGCAGCAAAGATGGGGGAGGATTAGTTGAGCAGTACTTC.

This clonotype was detected only once. Compared with germline, one end of the junction differs, possibly owing to a read error. The rearrangement links TRBV7-9 to TRBJ2-1; TRBD2 aligns across 9 bases. Germline lookup yields CDR1 SEHNR and CDR2 FQNEAQ (reference sequence). The CDR3 is made up of 16 amino acids. This chain's CDR3 is CASSSIAGAMYNEQLF. CDR3 sequence (DNA): TGTGCCAGCAGCTCAATAGCGGGGGCCATGTACAATGAGCAGTTATTC.

This clonotype was picked up a small number of times. One base away lies a much larger clone, so this may be a sequencing read error. The chain recombines TRBV28 with TRBJ2-5; maybe TRBD1 (5 bases). CDR1 MDHEN and CDR2 SYDVKM come from the germline V gene. The CDR3 consists of 12 residues. V was trimmed by 6 bases and J by 0 bases, leaving 5 bases between them. The CDR3 reads CASRQDQETQYF. CDR3 DNA: TGTGCCAGCAGACAGGACCAAGAGACCCAGTACTTC.

The sample holds a few counts of this clonotype. The rearrangement links TRBV10-3 to TRBJ1-6; D remains unclear. This CDR3 spans 13 amino acids. CDR1 and CDR2 from the germline V gene are ENHRY and SYGVKD. V lost 3 bases to trimming and J lost 7 bases, with 7 bases between them. CDR3 protein: CAISDYGNSPLHF. In DNA form, the CDR3 reads TGTGCCATCAGTGACTACGGGAATTCACCCCTCCACTTT.

The chain has TRBV5-1 and TRBJ2-7; possibly TRBD1 or TRBD2 for D (5 bases each). Germline V gives CDR1 SGHRS, CDR2 YFSETQ. The CDR3 is 14 residues long. V was cut by 3 bases and J by 2 bases, with 12 bases left in between. CDR3 nucleotide sequence: TGCGCCAGCAGCTGGACGGGGCCAACCTACGAGCAGTACTTC. Translation: CASSWTGPTYEQYF.

This clonotype has only a few counts. The chain links TRBV10-3 to TRBJ1-5; 8 nucleotides align to TRBD1. The V and J ends lost 6 bases and 6 bases, in that order; junction bases with no gene match: 7. The CDR3 is 14 residues long. CDR1 and CDR2 (germline): ENHRY, SYGVKD. The DNA of the CDR3 is TGTGCCATCAGGGGGTCGGACAGGGCTCAGCCCCAGCATTTT. Its protein is CAIRGSDRAQPQHF.

For this clonotype: A much larger clone lies one base from this, so it may be a read error. In DNA, the CDR3 is TGCAGCGTTGTACCGGGACAGGGTATCGACGAGCAGTTCTTC. It codes for CSVVPGQGIDEQFF. J is TRBJ2-1 and V is TRBV29-1; 9 bases line up with TRBD1. Per the germline V gene, CDR1 is SQVTM and CDR2 is ANQGSEA. The CDR3 consists of 14 residues. J gave up 10 bases and V 4 bases, and 11 bases lay outside the gene matches.

This clonotype was detected ten times or more. The chain couples TRBV2 to TRBJ1-2, with D unclear. CDR3 length: 12 amino acids. V lost 3 bases and J 8 bases, leaving 10 bases between the germline ends. The germline V gene encodes CDR1 SNHLY and CDR2 FYNNEI. The CDR3 protein is CASSDSTPGYTF. The CDR3 DNA reads TGTGCCAGCAGTGATTCGACTCCCGGCTACACCTTC. The full variable domain, with the rest looked up from reference TRBV2 and TRBJ1-2, is EPEVTQTPSHQVTQMGQEVILRCVPISNHLYFYWYRQILGQKVEFLVSFYNNEISEKSEIFDDQFSVERPDGSNFTLKIRSTKLEDSAMYFCASSDSTPGYTFGSGTRLTVV.

The rearrangement links TRBV12-3 or TRBV12-4 to TRBJ2-1; a possible D gene is TRBD2 (5 bases). The V and J ends lost 3 bases and 9 bases respectively, with 12 bases between them. The CDR3 loop spans 13 amino acids. The CDR3 DNA reads as TGTGCCAGCAGTTTTTCGCTCCGGGGTGAGCAGTTCTTC. Protein sequence: CASSFSLRGEQFF.

This clonotype was seen more than once but under ten times. This chain joins TRBV11-2 and TRBJ2-4, with 7 nucleotides matching TRBD1. With the DNA end fitting TRBJ2-7 better, the J assignment may be wrong. Germline V gives CDR1 SGHAT, CDR2 FQNNGV. This CDR3 contains 16 residues. The CDR3 loop is CASSPPPTGNGYEQYF. The DNA of the CDR3 is TGTGCCAGCAGCCCTCCACCGACAGGGAATGGGTACGAGCAGTACTTC.

The V gene is TRBV7-2, the J gene TRBJ2-5; D is uncertain. CDR3 length equals 12 residues. Germline V gene lookup returns CDR1 SGHTA and CDR2 FQGNSA. The germline V and J ends were trimmed by 5 bases and 8 bases, with 12 bases remaining between them. For the CDR3, the DNA is TGTGCCAGCAGCCGTGGACCCCCCACCCAGTACTTC. Encoded protein: CASSRGPPTQYF.